These T cell receptor beta chains were read from a single sample in a study of molecular identifiers for immune sequencing clone quantification. TCRdb independently ran MiXCR on the PCR reads; one entry per CDR3 protein. The table shows roughly 320,000 distinct CDR3 sequences, with roughly 24% occurring only once. The sequenced sample was naive CD8+ T cells from blood, with Jurkat cell RNA spiked in. The source is a human donor in good health. Some libraries in this study had Jurkat cell RNA spiked in. The CDR3 runs from the conserved cysteine through the conserved F or W.

19 TRBJ2-1 TRBV4-3 CASSQVRLGEAAGYNEQFF
17 TRBJ2-2 TRBV24-1 CATSDLTREETTGELFF
17 TRBJ1-1 TRBV21-1 CASSKDRRGKNGTEAFF
15 TRBJ2-1 TRBV4-3 CASSQDTGRDNEQFF
11 TRBJ2-1 TRBV29-1 CSVVKEGEQFF
13 TRBJ1-2 TRBV19 CASCPGNPYGFTF
15 TRBJ1-5 TRBV6-2/TRBV6-3 CASSSGDGTNQPQHF
12 TRBJ2-3 TRBV29-1 CSVVSYTDTQYF
17 TRBJ2-7 TRBV7-6 CASSPMPGTGNSYEQYF
14 TRBJ2-7 TRBV20-1 CSARGLLRGYEQYF
13 TRBJ2-7 TRBV7-9 CASSLELGDERYF